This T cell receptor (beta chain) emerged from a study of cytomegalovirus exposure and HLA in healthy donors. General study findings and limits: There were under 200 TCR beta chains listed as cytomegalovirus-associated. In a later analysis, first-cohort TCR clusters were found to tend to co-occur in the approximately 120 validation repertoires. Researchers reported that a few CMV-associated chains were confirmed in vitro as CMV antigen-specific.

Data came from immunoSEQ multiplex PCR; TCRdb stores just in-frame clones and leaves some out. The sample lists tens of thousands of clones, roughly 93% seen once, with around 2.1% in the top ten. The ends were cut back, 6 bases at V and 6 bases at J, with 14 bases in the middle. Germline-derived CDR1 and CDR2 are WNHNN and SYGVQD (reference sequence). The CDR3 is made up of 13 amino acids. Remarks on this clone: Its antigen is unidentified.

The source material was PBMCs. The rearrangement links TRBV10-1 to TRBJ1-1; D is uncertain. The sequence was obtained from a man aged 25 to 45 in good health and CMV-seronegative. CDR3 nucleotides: TGCGCCAGCAGCCGTAATTTCGGGTCTGAAGCTTTCTTT. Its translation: CASSRNFGSEAFF.